This T cell receptor beta chain was obtained from a study of T cells in Graves' hyperthyroidism and ophthalmopathy. TCR beta CDR3 regions were amplified from RNA. When the TCR CDR3 underwent first-round RT-PCR, the HTBI primer set was used. TCRdb recomputed calls from the multiplex PCR reads with MiXCR, one row per CDR3 protein. This sample yields 94,000 or so distinct CDR3 sequences, of which roughly 56% are seen a single time; around 27% belongs to the top ten. Overall study results and limits: Model output signaled ophthalmopathy a median roughly six months ahead of onset.

A single count supports this clonotype. Its target is unknown. CDR3 size: 15 residues. V dropped 4 bases and J dropped 2 bases, with 10 bases sitting between them. The germline gives CDR1 SGHRS, CDR2 YFSETQ. Input material: blood. The source is a middle-aged woman with Graves' hyperthyroidism. The chain has TRBV5-1 and TRBJ2-6, with D hard to call. CDR3 sequence: CASSGDTTGANVLTF. Written as DNA, the CDR3 is TGCGCCAGCAGCGGTGACACGACTGGGGCCAACGTCCTGACTTTC.